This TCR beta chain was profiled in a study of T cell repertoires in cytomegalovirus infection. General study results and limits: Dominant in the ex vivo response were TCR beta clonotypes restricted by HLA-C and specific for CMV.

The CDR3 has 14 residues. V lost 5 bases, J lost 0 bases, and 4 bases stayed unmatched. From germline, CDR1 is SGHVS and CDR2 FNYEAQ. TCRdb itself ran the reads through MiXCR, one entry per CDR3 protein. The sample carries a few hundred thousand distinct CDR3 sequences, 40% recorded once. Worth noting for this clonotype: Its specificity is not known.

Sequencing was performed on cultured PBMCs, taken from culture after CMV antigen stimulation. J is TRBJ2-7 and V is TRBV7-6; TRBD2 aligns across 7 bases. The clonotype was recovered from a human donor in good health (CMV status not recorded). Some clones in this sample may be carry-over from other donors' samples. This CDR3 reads CASSAGESSYEQYF. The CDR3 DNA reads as TGTGCCAGCAGCGCGGGGGAGAGCTCCTACGAGCAGTACTTC.